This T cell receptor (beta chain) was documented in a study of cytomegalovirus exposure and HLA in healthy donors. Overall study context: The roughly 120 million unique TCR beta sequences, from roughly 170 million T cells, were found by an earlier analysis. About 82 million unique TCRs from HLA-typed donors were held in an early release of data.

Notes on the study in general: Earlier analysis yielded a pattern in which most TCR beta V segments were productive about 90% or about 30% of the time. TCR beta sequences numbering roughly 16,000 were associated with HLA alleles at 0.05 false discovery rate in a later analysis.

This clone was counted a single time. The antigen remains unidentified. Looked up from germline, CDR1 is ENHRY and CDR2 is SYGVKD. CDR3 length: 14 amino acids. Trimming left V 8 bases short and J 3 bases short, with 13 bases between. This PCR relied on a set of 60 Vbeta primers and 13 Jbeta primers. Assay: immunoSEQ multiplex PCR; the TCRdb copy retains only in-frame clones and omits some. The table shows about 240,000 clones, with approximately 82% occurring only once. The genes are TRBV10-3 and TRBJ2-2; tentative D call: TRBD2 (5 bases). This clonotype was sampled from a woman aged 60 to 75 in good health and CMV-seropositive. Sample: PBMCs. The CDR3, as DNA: TGTGCCATCGGAGAACACGGGGACACCGGGGAGCTGTTTTTT. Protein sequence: CAIGEHGDTGELFF.